A single sample is the source of the 2 T cell receptor beta chains below, sequenced in a study of blood T cells in healthy people across ages. The authors ran a second PCR of about 6 to 11 cycles using a sample-barcoded 5' primer and a J-beta primer mix. TCRdb reprocessed the 5' RACE reads via MiXCR and lists one record per CDR3 protein. The sample yields about 1.6 million distinct CDR3 sequences, roughly 32% seen once. Sequences were obtained from blood. The receptor source for this set is a woman between 25 and 40 years old in good health.

This clonotype was detected only a few times. This chain uses TRBV12-5 with TRBJ2-7; the match to TRBD1 covers 8 bases. Trimming at V came to 0 bases and at J to 3 bases, leaving 4 bases not matched to a gene. CDR3 size: 15 residues. Germline V gives CDR1 LGHNT, CDR2 FRNRAP. The DNA for the CDR3 is TGTGCTAGTGGTTTGGTACGGGGACAGGACTACGAGCAGTACTTC. Residues: CASGLVRGQDYEQYF.

DNA of the CDR3: TGCAGCGTTAGTTGGCGGGGCAACACTGAAGCTTTCTTT. Translation gives CSVSWRGNTEAFF. The V gene is TRBV29-1, the J gene TRBJ1-1, with a tentative D call TRBD1 (5 bases). The CDR3 runs to 13 residues. The V gene's germline CDR1 is SQVTM and CDR2 ANQGSEA. Trimming took 5 bases from V and 2 from J, leaving 12 bases between them. The complete variable domain, with remaining parts taken from reference TRBV29-1 and TRBJ1-1, reads SAVISQKPSRDICQRGTSLTIQCQVDSQVTMMFWYRQQPGQSLTLIATANQGSEATYESGFVIDKFPISRPNLTFSTLTVSNMSPEDSSIYLCSVSWRGNTEAFFGQGTRLTVV.